This TCR beta chain was captured in a study of response to subunit inactivated influenza vaccine. Study-level points and caveats: Only a handful of new T cells, the authors suggested, are recruited with each seasonal influenza vaccination.

TCRdb re-derived calls from the RT-PCR reads in MiXCR, one entry per CDR3 protein. The data contain roughly 160,000 distinct CDR3 sequences, approximately 10% of them singletons. Regarding this clonotype: Its antigen is still unknown.

From germline, CDR1 is LGHNA and CDR2 YSLEER. The CDR3 is 18 amino acids. V lost 0 bases and J lost 0; bases outside the gene matches: 6. Sequencing used non-naive T cells sorted from PBMCs, obtained roughly 6 weeks after vaccination. The TCR comes from a man aged 50-59 years who received an inactivated influenza vaccine. This chain uses TRBV4-3 with TRBJ1-4, with TRBD1 identical over 8 bases. CDR3 residues: CASSQDPGQAATNEKLFF. The DNA of the CDR3 is TGCGCCAGCAGCCAAGATCCGGGACAGGCCGCAACTAATGAAAAACTGTTTTTT.